The T cell receptor (beta chain) under discussion was sequenced for a study of T cell changes during pregnancy in multiple sclerosis. Sequencing was performed with immunoSEQ multiplex PCR; in TCRdb, only in-frame clones are kept and a portion is missing. In the table there are tens of thousands of clones, just over 90% of which are singletons. Germline V gives CDR1 SQVTM, CDR2 ANQGSEA. J was trimmed by 4 bases and V by 4 bases; bases with no gene match: 6. This CDR3 has 14 residues. The sequencing here drew on CD8+ T cells from peripheral blood mononuclear cells, taken in the second trimester of pregnancy. V usage is TRBV29-1 and J usage is TRBJ1-3; the match to TRBD1 covers 8 bases. This sequence originates from a female donor with multiple sclerosis, enrolled in a pregnancy study. The CDR3 loop reads CSVGRQGAGNTIYF. In DNA, the CDR3 is TGCAGCGTTGGAAGGCAGGGGGCGGGAAACACCATATATTTT.